A few counts support the clone carrying this T cell receptor beta chain. Germline CDR1 and CDR2: SGHRS and YFSETQ. The V gene lost 0 bases and the J gene lost 2 bases, with 8 bases spanning the gap. The CDR3 consists of 14 residues. Documented time point: persistent/refractory GD, antithyroid drugs over 5 years with positive TRAb. The TCR library used RNA extracted from PBMCs. The record originates from a study of regulatory T cells in long-lasting Graves disease. Overall study: To qualify as persistent, Graves' disease required over 5 years of antithyroid drugs with positive TSH receptor antibodies.

CDR3-region Arm-PCR and iRepertoire HTBI primers produced the TCR beta libraries. TCRdb processed the multiplex PCR reads anew with MiXCR; each CDR3 protein has one entry. The sample gives 650,000 to 850,000 distinct CDR3 sequences, about 30% of which show up once; about two fifths is in the top ten. This TCR derives from a female donor with Graves disease. The sequencing here drew on peripheral blood mononuclear cells (PBMCs), taken when the disease was refractory, from a patient treated with antithyroid drugs. The chain couples TRBV5-1 to TRBJ2-5; no definite D call. CDR3 bases: TGCGCCAGCAGCTTGGTCACGGAGCAAGAGACCCAGTACTTC. It translates to CASSLVTEQETQYF.